The 17 T cell receptor beta chains listed next were all sequenced from one sample in a study of blood T cell repertoires in COVID-19. Generated by immunoSEQ multiplex PCR, the TCRdb table keeps only in-frame clones and is missing some. Altogether over 70,000 clones are present, roughly 78% being singletons, with the ten largest covering about 9.3%. The sample was peripheral blood. These receptors all stem from a woman between 65 and 79 years old with acute or convalescent COVID-19.

J is TRBJ2-1 and V is TRBV9; 7 bases line up with TRBD1. This CDR3 comprises 14 residues. Per germline, CDR1 SGDLS and CDR2 YYNGEE. The J segment lost 5 bases and the V segment lost 4 bases, leaving 6 bases of the junction unmatched. In nucleotides, the CDR3 is TGTGCCAGCAGCCCCAGGACAGGCCACAATGAGCAGTTCTTC. Translating gives CASSPRTGHNEQFF.

V usage is TRBV5-1 and J usage is TRBJ2-1, with 15 bases aligning to TRBD2. Germline CDR1 SGHRS, CDR2 YFSETQ. The CDR3 sequence is 20 residues long. V was pared by 4 bases and J by 5 bases, with 16 bases of the junction left unmatched. CDR3 protein: CASSLRDSRTSGRGNNEQFF. DNA of the CDR3: TGCGCCAGCAGCCTCCGGGACAGCCGGACTAGCGGGAGGGGTAACAATGAGCAGTTCTTC.

In this sample, this clone turned up a few times. In DNA, the CDR3 is TGTGCCAGCAGCTTAGGTAGAGCTCTAAGCTCCTACGAGCAGTACTTC. Translating it yields CASSLGRALSSYEQYF. The chain combines TRBV7-2 with TRBJ2-7; D remains unclear. CDR3 length: 16 amino acids. Trimming took off 1 base at V and 0 bases at J, with 13 bases between the two ends. Per germline, CDR1 SGHTA and CDR2 FQGNSA.

J is TRBJ2-4 and V is TRBV4-1, with 8 positions matching TRBD2. V trimming: 1 base; J trimming: 2 bases; junction bases outside the gene matches: 4. The CDR3 consists of 16 residues. Germline loops: CDR1 MGHRA, CDR2 YSYEKL. The CDR3 reads CASSQVWTSTKNIQYF. The CDR3 DNA follows: TGCGCCAGCAGCCAAGTATGGACTAGCACCAAAAACATTCAGTACTTC.

This clone is a singleton in its sample. The chain recombines TRBV14 with TRBJ2-1; 13 positions agree with TRBD2. The CDR3 consists of 19 residues. The J segment lost 3 bases and the V segment lost 4 bases, leaving 12 bases of the junction unmatched. From germline, CDR1 is SGHDN and CDR2 FVKESK. In DNA, the CDR3 is TGTGCCAGCAGCCCGACTAGCGGGAGGAGTAAATGGTTCTACAATGAGCAGTTCTTC. The encoded protein is CASSPTSGRSKWFYNEQFF.

The gene calls are TRBV12-3 or TRBV12-4 and TRBJ1-1; TRBD1 might be the D (5 bases). The CDR3 has 13 residues. With 0 bases removed from V and 10 bases from J, the gap between germline ends came to 12 bases. CDR3 DNA sequence: TGTGCCAGCAGTTTAGCGGGGGGGGGAAGAGCTTTCTTT. Protein product: CASSLAGGGRAFF.

This rearrangement joins TRBV9 to TRBJ2-3; TRBD2 aligns across 7 bases. V gave up 4 bases and J gave up 4 bases; unmatched junction bases: 15. The CDR3 has 17 residues. CDR1 is SGDLS, CDR2 YYNGEE, per germline. The CDR3 nucleotides read TGTGCCAGCAGCCCCTCTCCCTTAGCGGGCTGGGCAGATACGCAGTATTTT. Its protein is CASSPSPLAGWADTQYF.

J is TRBJ2-1 and V is TRBV5-1; 7 nucleotides agree with TRBD2. Germline V gene data show CDR1 as SGHRS and CDR2 as YFSETQ. This CDR3 comprises 15 residues. The V gene end was trimmed by 0 bases and the J gene end by 5 bases; junction bases not matched to a gene: 5. This CDR3 reads CASSLVAGEHNEQFF. For the CDR3, the DNA is TGCGCCAGCAGCTTGGTGGCGGGAGAGCACAATGAGCAGTTCTTC.

The genes are TRBV28 and TRBJ1-2, with 9 bases that match TRBD1. This CDR3 has 18 residues. Trimming removed 5 bases from V and 8 bases from J; junction bases left unmatched: 21. CDR1 and CDR2 (germline): MDHEN, SYDVKM. The CDR3 region has the DNA TGTGCCAGCAGTCCCCTTCACCCGGGACAGGGACGATTTGGGGGCTACACCTTC. Protein sequence: CASSPLHPGQGRFGGYTF.

This clone was counted once. V usage is TRBV25-1 and J usage is TRBJ2-7, with a possible D match to TRBD2 (6 bases). The CDR3 runs to 14 residues. Germline CDR1 and CDR2: MGHDK and SYGVNS. The V gene lost 5 bases and the J gene lost 1 base, with 12 bases spanning the gap. The CDR3 spells CASSPTGDSYEQYF. CDR3 sequence (DNA): TGTGCCAGCAGTCCTACGGGAGATTCCTACGAGCAGTACTTC.

The chain carries TRBV18 and TRBJ1-1; perhaps TRBD1 as D (6 bases). Germline lookup yields CDR1 KGHSH and CDR2 LQKENI. The CDR3 length is 14 residues. Trimming took off 4 bases at V and 0 bases at J, with 9 bases between the two ends. CDR3 DNA: TGTGCCAGCTCACTAGACAGGTTGAACACTGAAGCTTTCTTT. It encodes CASSLDRLNTEAFF.

The chain has TRBV7-2 and TRBJ2-5; 9 nucleotides agree with TRBD2. The CDR3 has 15 amino acids. J gave up 7 bases and V 1 base, and 7 bases lay outside the gene matches. From germline, CDR1 is SGHTA and CDR2 FQGNSA. For the CDR3, the DNA is TGTGCCAGCAGCTTAGATGGCGGGGGGGCCGGGACCCAGTACTTC. This translates into CASSLDGGGAGTQYF.

This sequence joins TRBV9 and TRBJ1-6; D might be TRBD1 (6 bases). This CDR3 region has 14 residues. Germline loops: CDR1 SGDLS, CDR2 YYNGEE. Trimming cost V 0 bases and J 8 bases, with 9 bases left between them. Here the CDR3 reads CASSVVGADSPLHF. Written as DNA, the CDR3 is TGTGCCAGCAGCGTAGTGGGGGCAGATTCACCCCTCCACTTT.

The chain employs TRBV7-2 and TRBJ2-3; 7 bases are a match to TRBD2. The CDR3 length is 15 residues. From germline, CDR1 is SGHTA and CDR2 FQGNSA. V trimming: 5 bases; J trimming: 1 base; junction bases outside the gene matches: 6. The CDR3 DNA reads as TGTGCCAGCAGCCTTTCTGGGAGGGGCACAGATACGCAGTATTTT. The encoded protein is CASSLSGRGTDTQYF. Full variable domain (rest looked up from reference TRBV7-2 and TRBJ2-3): GAGVSQSPSNKVTEKGKDVELRCDPISGHTALYWYRQSLGQGLEFLIYFQGNSAPDKSGLPSDRFSAERTGGSVSTLTIQRTQQEDSAVYLCASSLSGRGTDTQYFGPGTRLTVL.

The chain recombines TRBV28 with TRBJ2-5, with D perhaps matching TRBD1 (5 bases). Between the trimmed V and J ends, which lost 3 bases and 7 bases, there was a span of 15 bases. The CDR3 is made up of 14 amino acids. Germline loops: CDR1 MDHEN, CDR2 SYDVKM. CDR3 loop: CASSLVSGRGTQYF. CDR3 nucleotides: TGTGCCAGCAGTTTGGTTTCCGGAAGGGGGACCCAGTACTTC.

The CDR3 loop is CASIIAGGPPDTQYF. The DNA of the CDR3 is TGTGCCAGTATCATAGCGGGAGGGCCCCCAGATACGCAGTATTTT. The rearrangement joins TRBV19 to TRBJ2-3, with 11 bases that match TRBD2. The CDR3 covers 15 residues. Unmatched junction bases numbered 7, after V lost 7 bases and J lost 4 bases. CDR1 is LNHDA and CDR2 is SQIVND in the germline V gene (reference sequence).

The J gene is TRBJ2-2, the V gene TRBV6-5; 9 bases are a match to TRBD1. J lost 5 bases, V lost 2 bases, and 6 bases had no gene match. Germline V lookup: CDR1 MNHEY, CDR2 SVGAGI. CDR3 length: 16 amino acids. The CDR3 nucleotides are TGTGCCAGCAGTTACACGGGACAGGGAGGGACCGGGGAGCTGTTTTTT. It translates to CASSYTGQGGTGELFF.